The T cell receptor beta chain described here comes from a study of T cell responses to AZD1222 COVID-19 vaccine. For this clone: Its antigen is unknown.

Study results and caveats: Samples come after the peak T cell response, not at day 14. Baseline serostatus was positive in only a handful of AZD1222 recipients. Females outnumbered males among donors, who were mostly white British; clonal diversity was possibly underestimated.

V shed 5 bases and J 5 bases; nucleotides not matched to a gene: 14. There are 17 residues in the CDR3. Germline assignment: CDR1 SGHTA and CDR2 FQGNSA. TCRdb's copy holds only in-frame clones and misses some; the assay was immunoSEQ multiplex PCR. Of about 39,000 clones in the sample, approximately 88% were seen once. This chain links TRBV7-2 with TRBJ2-3, with 9 positions matching TRBD2. The input for sequencing was peripheral blood, taken 28 days after the second dose of the MenACWY control vaccine. The source is an adult who received the MenACWY meningococcal vaccine as a control. The CDR3 region has the DNA TGTGCCAGCAGCCCCCCGGAGTGGACTAGCGATGGAGATACGCAGTATTTT. Translated: CASSPPEWTSDGDTQYF.